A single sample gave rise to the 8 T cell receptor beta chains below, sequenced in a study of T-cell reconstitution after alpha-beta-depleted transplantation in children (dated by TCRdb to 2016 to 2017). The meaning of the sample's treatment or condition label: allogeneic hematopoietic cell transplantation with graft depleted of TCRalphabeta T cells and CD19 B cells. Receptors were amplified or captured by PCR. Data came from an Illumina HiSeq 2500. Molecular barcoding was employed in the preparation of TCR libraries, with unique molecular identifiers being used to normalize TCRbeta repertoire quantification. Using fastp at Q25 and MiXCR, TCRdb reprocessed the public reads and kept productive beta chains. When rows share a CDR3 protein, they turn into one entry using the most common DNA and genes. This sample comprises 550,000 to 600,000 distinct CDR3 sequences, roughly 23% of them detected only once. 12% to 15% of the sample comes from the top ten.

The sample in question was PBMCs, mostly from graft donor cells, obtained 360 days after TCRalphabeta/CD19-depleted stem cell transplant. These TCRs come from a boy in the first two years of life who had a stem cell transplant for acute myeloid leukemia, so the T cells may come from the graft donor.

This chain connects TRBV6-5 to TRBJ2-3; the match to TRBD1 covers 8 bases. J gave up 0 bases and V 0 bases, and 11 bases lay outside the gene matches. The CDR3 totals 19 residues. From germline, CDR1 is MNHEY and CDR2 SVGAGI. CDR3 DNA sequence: TGTGCCAGCAGTTACTCCCCGGACAGGGACGTCCTGAGCACAGATACGCAGTATTTT. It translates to CASSYSPDRDVLSTDTQYF.

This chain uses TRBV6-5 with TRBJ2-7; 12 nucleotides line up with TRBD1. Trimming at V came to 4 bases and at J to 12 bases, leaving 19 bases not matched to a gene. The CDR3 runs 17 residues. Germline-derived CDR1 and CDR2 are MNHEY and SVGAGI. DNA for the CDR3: TGTGCCAGCAGTTTGTTACCGCCCGGGACAGGGGGCCTCAAACGGTACTTC. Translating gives CASSLLPPGTGGLKRYF.

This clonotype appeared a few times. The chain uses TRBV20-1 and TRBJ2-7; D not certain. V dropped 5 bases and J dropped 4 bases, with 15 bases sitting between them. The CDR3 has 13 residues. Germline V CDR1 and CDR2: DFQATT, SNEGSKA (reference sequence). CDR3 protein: CSALQKTRYEQYF. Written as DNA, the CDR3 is TGCAGTGCTCTGCAAAAAACAAGATACGAGCAGTACTTC.

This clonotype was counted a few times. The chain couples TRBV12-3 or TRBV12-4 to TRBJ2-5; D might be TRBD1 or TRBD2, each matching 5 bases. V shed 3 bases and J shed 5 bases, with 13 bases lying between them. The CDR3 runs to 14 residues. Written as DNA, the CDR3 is TGTGCCAGCAGTTTCAGAAGGGGCGGGGAGACCCAGTACTTC. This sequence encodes CASSFRRGGETQYF.

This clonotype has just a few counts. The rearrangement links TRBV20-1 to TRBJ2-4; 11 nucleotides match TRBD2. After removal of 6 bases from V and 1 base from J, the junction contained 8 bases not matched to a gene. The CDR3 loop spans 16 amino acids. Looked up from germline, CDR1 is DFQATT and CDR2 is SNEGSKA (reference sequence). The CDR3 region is CSARVAGGIAKNIQYF. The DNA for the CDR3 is TGCAGTGCGCGAGTAGCGGGGGGGATCGCCAAAAACATTCAGTACTTC.

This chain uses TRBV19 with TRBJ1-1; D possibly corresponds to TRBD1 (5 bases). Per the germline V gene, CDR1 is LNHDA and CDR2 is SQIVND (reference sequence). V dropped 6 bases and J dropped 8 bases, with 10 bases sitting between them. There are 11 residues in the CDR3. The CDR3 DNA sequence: TGTGCCAGTAGGGCATGGGGGGAAGCTTTCTTT. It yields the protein CASRAWGEAFF.

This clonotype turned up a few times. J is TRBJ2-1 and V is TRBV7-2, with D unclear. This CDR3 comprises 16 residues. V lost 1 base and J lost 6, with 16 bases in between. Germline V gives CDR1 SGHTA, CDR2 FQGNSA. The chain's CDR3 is CASSLGISDITNEQFF. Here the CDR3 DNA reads TGTGCCAGCAGCTTAGGGATAAGCGACATAACCAATGAGCAGTTCTTC.

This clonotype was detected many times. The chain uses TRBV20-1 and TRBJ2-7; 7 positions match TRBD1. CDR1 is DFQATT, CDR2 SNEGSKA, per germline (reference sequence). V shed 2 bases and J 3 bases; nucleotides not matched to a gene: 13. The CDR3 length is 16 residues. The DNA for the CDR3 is TGCAGTGCTAGACCACTCCAAGGACAGGCTAGCTACGAGCAGTACTTC. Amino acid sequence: CSARPLQGQASYEQYF.